These 9 T cell receptor beta chains share one sample of origin, sequenced in a study of control samples from healthy donors and cancer patients (dated by TCRdb to 2018 to 2021). Libraries came from the immunoSEQ multiplex PCR assay. Imported from immuneACCESS, the table was reduced by TCRdb to in-frame sequences with V and J called. These copies leave out some clones; in studies compared against another copy, an unresolved V gene accounts for under half, and the cause of the remainder is not known. This sample holds fewer than 200,000 clones; 85% to 95% were observed only once. The top ten constitute roughly 4.3% of the sample. The sample was blood. The receptors come from a woman aged 55-69 years in good health.

V is TRBV7-2 and J is TRBJ1-2, with 9 bases lining up with TRBD1. Losses at the gene ends were 5 bases for V and 5 bases for J; bases not matched to a gene: 6. Germline CDR1 is SGHTA and CDR2 is FQGNSA. CDR3 size: 14 residues. In DNA, the CDR3 is TGTGCCAGCAGCCTGAATGGACAGGGGTATGGCTACACCTTC. Translating gives CASSLNGQGYGYTF.

V and J are TRBV6-5 and TRBJ2-3; 9 nucleotides agree with TRBD2. J gave up 1 base and V 0 bases, and 2 bases lay outside the gene matches. Germline V CDR1 and CDR2: MNHEY, SVGAGI. The CDR3 length is 16 residues. The CDR3, as DNA: TGTGCCAGCAGTTACTCCGGCGGGGGGGGCACAGATACGCAGTATTTT. Its translation: CASSYSGGGGTDTQYF.

This sequence joins TRBV7-2 and TRBJ2-7; 8 nucleotides line up with TRBD2. Germline V gene lookup returns CDR1 SGHTA and CDR2 FQGNSA. The CDR3 spans 17 residues. V lost 3 bases to trimming and J lost 5 bases; unmatched junction nucleotides: 15. CDR3 bases: TGTGCCAGCAGCTTTGACTGGGTGCGGGGGGCCGGGGACGAGCAGTACTTC. The encoded protein is CASSFDWVRGAGDEQYF.

The V and J genes are TRBV7-2 and TRBJ2-1; D is possibly TRBD1 or TRBD2 (5 bases each). CDR1 is SGHTA and CDR2 is FQGNSA in the germline V gene. This CDR3 region has 14 residues. Trimming removed 6 bases from V and 14 bases from J, with 23 bases in between. Written as DNA, the CDR3 is TGTGCCAGCAGACAAAACCCCGGGACCCCCAGGGAGTTCTTC. This gives the protein CASRQNPGTPREFF.

The rearrangement links TRBV19 to TRBJ2-3; 13 nucleotides match TRBD2. This CDR3 has 17 amino acids. Germline CDR1 LNHDA, CDR2 SQIVND (reference sequence). V dropped 5 bases and J dropped 2; count of bases not matched to a gene: 7. CDR3 nucleotides: TGTGCCAGTAGTTTACTAGCGGGGGGGTCCTTCACAGATACGCAGTATTTT. The encoded protein is CASSLLAGGSFTDTQYF.

The chain joins TRBV5-1 to TRBJ2-6; D gene uncertain. The V gene lost 4 bases and the J gene lost 4 bases, with 9 bases spanning the gap. The CDR3 totals 14 residues. Germline-derived CDR1 and CDR2 are SGHRS and YFSETQ. This CDR3 reads CASSLRPGANVLTF. For the CDR3, the DNA is TGCGCCAGCAGCCTTAGACCAGGGGCCAACGTCCTGACTTTC.

On this clone itself: Other DNA variants within this sample encode the same CDR3. This chain joins TRBV19 and TRBJ2-2; 9 nucleotides agree with TRBD2. There are 15 residues in the CDR3. The J segment lost 4 bases and the V segment lost 6 bases, leaving 6 bases of the junction unmatched. Germline loops: CDR1 LNHDA, CDR2 SQIVND (reference sequence). This CDR3 is CASRPRGGLTGELFF. The CDR3 bases are TGTGCCAGTAGGCCGCGGGGGGGGCTCACCGGGGAGCTGTTTTTT.

The rearrangement links TRBV6-2 or TRBV6-3 to TRBJ2-7; TRBD2 matches at 8 bases. The CDR3 extends over 15 amino acids. J was trimmed by 0 bases and V by 2 bases; bases with no gene match: 3. Germline CDR1 reads MNHEY; CDR2 reads SVGEGT. CDR3 nucleotides: TGTGCCAGCAGTTACGGTAGCGGGGTCTCCTACGAGCAGTACTTC. It is translated as CASSYGSGVSYEQYF.

J is TRBJ1-1 and V is TRBV11-2; no clear D gene. The CDR3 runs to 15 residues. CDR1 is SGHAT and CDR2 is FQNNGV in the germline V gene. V was cut by 4 bases and J by 0 bases, with 12 bases left in between. DNA for the CDR3: TGTGCCAGCAGCTCGAGCAGAATTATGAACACTGAAGCTTTCTTT. This gives the protein CASSSSRIMNTEAFF.